The following is a T cell receptor beta chain sequence with its context. Its antigen is unknown. At one end, the junction sequence differs from germline, possibly due to a read error. The data were obtained in a study of cytomegalovirus exposure and HLA in healthy donors (dated by TCRdb to about 2017). A note on the overall study: According to an earlier analysis of 587 of the donors, some 180 million T cells yielded over 100 million unique TCR beta sequences and approximately 280 Gb of sequence data. To decide whether each TCR beta V gene segment behaved as functional or pseudogenic, an earlier analysis of 587 of the donors relied on high-throughput TCR beta sequencing. Donor age, sex, ethnicity and CMV serostatus were compiled together with the repertoire data. HLA typing included class I and class II loci at four-digit resolution. The study aimed to test whether signatures of past pathogen exposure could be identified by cataloging public T cell receptors. A separate validation cohort of roughly 130 different subjects was used in addition to the approximately 670-subject first cohort. Of the 300 to 500 genotyped donors, 65% to 90% were placed in the genetic ancestry cluster associated with self-reported Caucasian donors. Among around 400 genotyped donors of the cohort, an average of around 240,000 unique TCR beta nucleotide sequences were sequenced per donor, around 20% of them non-productive. All discovery cohort repertoires had been generated on a single sequencing platform. In a later analysis, previously published TCR beta repertoires from 550 to 700 donors were re-analyzed and high-resolution HLA genotyping was added so that TCR occurrence patterns could be studied. High-throughput TCR immunosequencing, statistical association of individual TCRs with disease status, and machine learning were combined to predict cytomegalovirus infection status. The T cell repertoires of several hundred subjects were profiled by immunosequencing and related to cytomegalovirus serostatus. Typing coverage differed by locus: A, B, C, DRB1 and DQB1 were typed in roughly 629-630 donors, DQA1 in about 500, DPA1 in around 610, and DPB1 in just under 490. About 300 gigabases of sequencing data and about 92 million unique TCR sequences made up an early release that covered over 550 HLA-typed donors. Several DR-DQ haplotypes were handled as single units for association and clustering because linkage in the cohort was strong. In a later genetic analysis, genome-wide SNP genotypes for 398 of the 666 donors were used, and that subset was treated as a discovery cohort. In the later analysis, no new phenotypic data were used to find candidate immune exposures; instead, reliance was placed on TCR beta sequences and their occurrence across donors.

What the study reported, not specific to this receptor: The authors suggested that the approach could potentially be extended to other disease states and immunological phenotypes. In a later genetic analysis, fewer N-insertions in productive TCRs were reported among donors in an Asian-associated ancestry cluster than the roughly 710-donor mean. In an earlier analysis of approximately 590 of the donors, most TCR beta V segments appeared in productive rearrangements about 87% or about 30% of the time, broadly matching IMGT annotations. Because counts were too low, about 15 rarely observed V segments, including chromosome 9 orphons, were left out of the earlier analysis of 500 to 650 of the donors. The sequencing pipeline was judged likely to have produced a cluster of highly shared sequence variants as a technical artifact. Strong co-occurrence of HLA alleles, especially DR and DQ, made assigning TCR associations to individual alleles difficult. A further reported finding was that TCR beta sequences accurately predicted the HLA-A and HLA-B alleles for most subjects in the first cohort. Because some donors lacked HLA typing at each locus, the association tests relied only on the typed subset. A few of the identified cytomegalovirus-associated TCR beta chains were confirmed in vitro to be specific for cytomegalovirus antigens. Several of the top co-occurrence clusters appeared to be linked to parvovirus B19, influenza, CMV and Epstein-Barr virus, according to a later analysis. V-gene and J-gene trimming of TCR beta chains was associated with a missense DCLRE1C variant in a later genetic analysis, and the association was replicated in an independent cohort. Most TCR sequences were observed very rarely across donors, whereas some public TCRs were present in many individuals. Roughly uniform sequencing depth across donors was assumed in presence/absence analyses, although this assumption may not hold. In this cohort, only TCR beta chains were sequenced, and detectable features were limited by the absence of alpha or paired-chain data. According to a later analysis, most CMV-associated TCR beta chains appeared to be HLA-restricted, and the HLA associations seemed to be driven largely by CMV exposure. Some IMGT-functional V segments, including TRBV6-2 and TRBV6-3, could not be distinguished by the 87-base-pair reads and were therefore excluded. The classifier was reported to diagnose cytomegalovirus status with high specificity and sensitivity in both the original cohort and the validation cohort. In a later analysis, over 15,000 TCR beta sequences were associated with specific HLA alleles at a false discovery rate of 0.05. For the cohort, immune exposure information was limited to CMV serostatus. A later analysis found that HLA-associated TCR beta chains were more clonally expanded and had lower generation probabilities than equally common non-associated chains. Correlated functional status among segregating V segments might be attributable to linkage disequilibrium, but an unknown experimental factor could not be ruled out. A total of fewer than 200 TCR beta chains were listed by the study as associated with cytomegalovirus. In a later analysis, TCR association rates were found to vary across HLA loci, with the most associated TCRs seen for DRB1 alleles and the fewest for HLA-C alleles.

The CDR3 measures 16 amino acids from cysteine to phenylalanine. Only CDR3 DNA is held: 48 bases, read in frame from base 1. As encoded in the germline V gene, CDR1 is SNHLY while CDR2 is FYNNEI. The cohort consisted of hundreds of healthy bone marrow donors. At the time of sampling, every cohort member was nominally healthy, though immune exposures that went unrecorded were likely present. The donor was CMV seropositive and belonged to the group of 250 to 300 seropositive cohort members. A peripheral blood sample was provided by each donor, and peripheral blood mononuclear cells were used for TCR beta sequencing. Genomic DNA was extracted from the blood cell samples with the Qiagen DNeasy Blood Extraction Kit. Receptor libraries were prepared by the immunoSEQ multiplex PCR assay. For the multiplex PCR, a mixture combining 60 forward primers for TCR Vbeta segments and 13 reverse primers for TCR Jbeta segments was used. The CDR3 region of rearranged TCR beta genes was amplified from genomic DNA by a multiplex PCR assay. The Illumina HiSeq System was used to sequence the amplified TCR beta libraries as 87-base-pair reads. Processing in the source paper ran as follows. Across the 500 to 700 repertoires, a later analysis counted approximately 75 million unique TCR beta chains, approximately 10 million of which were shared by at least two donors. Raw reads were error-corrected and collapsed into unique sequences with a nearest-neighbor algorithm that merged closely related sequences to remove PCR and sequencing errors. CDR3 sequences were aligned to IMGT reference sequences to assign V, D and J gene segments. For a sequence to be retained, at least a six-nucleotide match to both a V gene segment and a J gene segment was required. A rearrangement was called productive if the CDR3 had no stop codons and remained in frame with V and J, and every other rearrangement was called non-productive. CDR3 was defined according to IMGT convention as the region running from the second conserved V-encoded cysteine to the conserved J-encoded phenylalanine. The earlier analysis of 587 of the donors excluded any sequence lacking an unambiguous match to a single V gene segment. An earlier analysis of 587 of the donors classified V segments as functional when productive rearrangements were above 56.7% and as segregating when the standard deviation between donors was above 5%. A statistical classification framework was built for diagnosing cytomegalovirus status from the catalog of TCR beta chain sequences. In a later analysis, TCR nucleotide sequences were compared against IMGT/GENE-DB human TR gene sequences so that V and J genes could be assigned. In a later analysis, CDR3 sequences and most-parsimonious VDJ recombination scenarios were assigned using the TCRdist pipeline. In a later analysis, each TCR beta chain was defined by its CDR3 amino acid sequence together with its V-gene family, and reads without a unique V-gene family were excluded. As a way to deal with suspected cross-contamination and a sequencing artifact, a later analysis dropped 450 to 700 nucleotide sequences that were highly shared and had low generation probability. In a later analysis, a clonal expansion index for each public chain was calculated from normalized within-repertoire ranks of inferred template counts. In a later analysis, generation probabilities were computed with a VDJ recombination model fitted to out-of-frame rearrangements, and the resulting probabilities were checked against IGoR. Hypergeometric tests were used in a later analysis to score TCR-TCR, TCR-HLA and TCR-CMV co-occurrence, with a repertoire-size bias correction applied to the TCR pairs. In a later analysis, false discovery rates were estimated by permuting HLA or CMV assignments 20 times. In a later analysis, co-occurring TCRs were grouped using DBSCAN, and TCRdist sequence similarity was added for clustering within HLA-allele-positive subsets. Repertoires with fewer than 30,000 or more than 120,000 public chains were left out of co-occurrence clustering, as were a few repertoires with anomalous nucleotide sharing. The table was pulled from immuneACCESS by TCRdb, which kept in-frame rearrangements only. Such tables lose some clones; where checked, under half of the loss comes from unresolved V genes, and the rest has no known cause. V, J and clone size are taken as reported in that table, and D and trimming were inferred from the DNA itself. The sample has under 150,000 clones on record, less than 80% of them singletons. The ten most abundant clones make up roughly 9.8% of the sample.

The chain employs TRBV2 and TRBJ1-2; no D gene is confidently identified. The sequence derives from a woman aged 40 to 55 in good health and CMV-seropositive. What was sequenced was PBMCs. The DNA is TGTGCCGGCAGTGAAGTGGAGGTGTTCCCAGGCTATGGCTACACCTTC. Its protein reads: CAGSEVEVFPGYGYTF.